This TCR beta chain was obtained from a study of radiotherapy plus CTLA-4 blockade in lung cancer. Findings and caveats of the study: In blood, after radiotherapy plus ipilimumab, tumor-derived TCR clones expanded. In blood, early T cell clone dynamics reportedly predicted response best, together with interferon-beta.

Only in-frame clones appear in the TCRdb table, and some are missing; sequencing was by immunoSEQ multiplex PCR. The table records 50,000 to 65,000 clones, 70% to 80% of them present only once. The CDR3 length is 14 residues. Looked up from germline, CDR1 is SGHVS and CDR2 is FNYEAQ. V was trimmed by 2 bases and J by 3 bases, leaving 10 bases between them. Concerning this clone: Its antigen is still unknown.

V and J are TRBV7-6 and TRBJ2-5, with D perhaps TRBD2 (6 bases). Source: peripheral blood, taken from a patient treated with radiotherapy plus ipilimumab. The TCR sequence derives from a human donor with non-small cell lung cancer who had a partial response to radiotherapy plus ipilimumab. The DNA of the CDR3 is TGTGCCAGCAGCTTACTAGCGACAGAAGAGACCCAGTACTTC. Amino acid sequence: CASSLLATEETQYF.